The 19 T cell receptor beta chains presented below share a single source sample, sequenced in a study of persistence of HIV-infected CD4 T cells. Stimulation used 10 ug/mL lysate from CMV-infected fibroblasts. Memory cells lacking CD40L and CD69 with high CD45RO were sorted. No antigen has been assigned to these receptors. This was the immunoSEQ version 4 assay in survey mode. Sequenced by immunoSEQ multiplex PCR; TCRdb stores in-frame clones only, minus some. The sample has roughly 41,000 clones, around 80% seen once. This material consisted of CD4+ T cells sorted from PBMCs after approximately 19-hour stimulation, taken from a patient who received antiretroviral therapy. The receptors shown here come from an adult man with HIV who was CMV-seropositive.

With respect to this clone: The sample holds other DNA sequences that translate to the same CDR3. This chain links TRBV2 with TRBJ1-5; possible D gene TRBD1, 5 bases. V was cut by 1 base and J by 2 bases, with 15 bases left in between. Germline lookup yields CDR1 SNHLY and CDR2 FYNNEI. The CDR3 runs to 17 residues. The CDR3 sequence: CASSEGGGIVGNQPQHF. Here the CDR3 DNA reads TGTGCCAGCAGTGAAGGGGGCGGGATCGTCGGCAATCAGCCCCAGCATTTT. The whole variable domain, remainder taken from reference TRBV2 and TRBJ1-5, is EPEVTQTPSHQVTQMGQEVILRCVPISNHLYFYWYRQILGQKVEFLVSFYNNEISEKSEIFDDQFSVERPDGSNFTLKIRSTKLEDSAMYFCASSEGGGIVGNQPQHFGDGTRLSIL.

This chain links TRBV9 with TRBJ2-7; 9 bases are shared with TRBD2. Germline loops: CDR1 SGDLS, CDR2 YYNGEE. V dropped 3 bases and J dropped 4; count of bases not matched to a gene: 8. The CDR3 contains 15 residues. In nucleotides, the CDR3 is TGTGCCAGCAGCGCGGGGGGGACTAGCAGGTACGAGCAGTACTTC. It is translated as CASSAGGTSRYEQYF.

The chain uses TRBV19 and TRBJ1-4; D not resolved. Germline V gives CDR1 LNHDA, CDR2 SQIVND (reference sequence). The germline V and J ends were trimmed by 4 bases and 8 bases, with 14 bases remaining between them. The CDR3 extends over 14 amino acids. This chain's CDR3 is CASSTSPDLEKLFF. The CDR3 DNA is TGTGCCAGTAGTACTTCCCCCGACCTCGAAAAACTGTTTTTT.

This clone was observed once. The V and J genes are TRBV7-9 and TRBJ2-2; 7 bases fit TRBD2. The CDR3 loop spans 14 amino acids. V lost 2 bases to trimming and J lost 3 bases; unmatched junction nucleotides: 0. Per the germline V gene, CDR1 is SEHNR and CDR2 is FQNEAQ (reference sequence). The CDR3 DNA reads TGTGCCAGCAGCTTACTAGCGGACACCGGGGAGCTGTTTTTT. This translates into CASSLLADTGELFF.

V is TRBV28 and J is TRBJ2-7, with D perhaps matching TRBD1 (6 bases). With 5 bases removed from V and 6 bases from J, the gap between germline ends came to 17 bases. The germline CDR1 and CDR2 sequences are MDHEN and SYDVKM. There are 14 residues in the CDR3. CDR3 protein: CASSGFNRAGEQYF. The CDR3 DNA reads as TGTGCCAGCAGTGGGTTTAACAGGGCGGGCGAGCAGTACTTC.

The chain recombines TRBV5-1 with TRBJ2-7; D could derive from TRBD1 or TRBD2 (5 bases each). V lost 3 bases, J lost 2 bases, and 15 bases lay in between. The CDR3 length is 15 residues. Germline CDR1 reads SGHRS; CDR2 reads YFSETQ. The CDR3 sequence is CASSSGTARTYEQYF. The CDR3 nucleotides read TGCGCCAGCAGCTCCGGGACGGCTAGAACCTACGAGCAGTACTTC.

The chain has TRBV2 and TRBJ1-4; 7 bases map to TRBD1. This CDR3 is built from 15 residues. Germline assignment: CDR1 SNHLY and CDR2 FYNNEI. The J segment lost 1 base and the V segment lost 5 bases, leaving 4 bases of the junction unmatched. Here the CDR3 reads CASSSYRGTNEKLFF. Here the CDR3 DNA reads TGTGCCAGCAGTTCTTACAGGGGAACTAATGAAAAACTGTTTTTT.

The rearrangement joins TRBV5-4 to TRBJ1-3; 10 nucleotides match TRBD1. This CDR3 is 14 amino acids long. Germline V gives CDR1 SGHNT, CDR2 YYREEE (reference sequence). Trimming removed 4 bases from V and 3 bases from J; junction bases left unmatched: 1. The CDR3 here is CASSRDRGGNTIYF. The CDR3 region has the DNA TGTGCCAGCAGCCGGGACAGGGGTGGAAACACCATATATTTT. Drawing the rest from reference TRBV5-4 and TRBJ1-3, the complete variable domain is ETGVTQSPTHLIKTRGQQVTLRCSSQSGHNTVSWYQQALGQGPQFIFQYYREEENGRGNFPPRFSGLQFPNYSSELNVNALELDDSALYLCASSRDRGGNTIYFGEGSWLTVV.

J is TRBJ2-7 and V is TRBV5-4; 9 nucleotides align to TRBD2. CDR3 length: 17 amino acids. CDR1 is SGHNT, CDR2 YYREEE, per germline (reference sequence). V was clipped by 0 bases and J by 0 bases; unmatched bases: 7. The CDR3 reads CASSLEAAGGASYEQYF. The CDR3 bases are TGTGCCAGCAGCTTGGAAGCGGCGGGGGGGGCCTCCTACGAGCAGTACTTC. Using reference TRBV5-4 and TRBJ2-7 for the parts outside the CDR3, the full variable domain is ETGVTQSPTHLIKTRGQQVTLRCSSQSGHNTVSWYQQALGQGPQFIFQYYREEENGRGNFPPRFSGLQFPNYSSELNVNALELDDSALYLCASSLEAAGGASYEQYFGPGTRLTVT.

This clone was observed a few times. V usage is TRBV4-2 and J usage is TRBJ1-6; 10 bases match TRBD1. The trim removed 7 bases at V and 5 bases at J, leaving 5 bases unmatched. The CDR3 is 15 residues long. Germline CDR1 and CDR2: LGHNA and YNFKEQ. The CDR3 DNA follows: TGTGCCAGCACAACCGGGACAGGGGATAATTCACCCCTCCACTTT. It yields the protein CASTTGTGDNSPLHF.

The chain has TRBV6-5 and TRBJ2-7; no definite D call. Per the germline V gene, CDR1 is MNHEY and CDR2 is SVGAGI. This CDR3 is 13 amino acids long. V was shortened by 6 bases and J by 3 bases, with 12 bases between the two germline ends. As DNA, the CDR3 is TGTGCCAGCAGCCCGGCCGTGATCTACGAGCAGTACTTC. This gives the protein CASSPAVIYEQYF.

This rearrangement joins TRBV5-6 to TRBJ1-2; D uncertain. There are 12 residues in the CDR3. Trimming cost V 6 bases and J 7 bases, with 13 bases left between them. Germline V gene sequence: CDR1 SGHDT, CDR2 YYEEEE. The CDR3 sequence is CASKPPAGGYTF. In nucleotides, the CDR3 is TGTGCCAGCAAACCCCCCGCTGGTGGCTACACCTTC.

The chain is built from TRBV6-5 and TRBJ1-5; no firm D call. Germline V lookup: CDR1 MNHEY, CDR2 SVGAGI. V was trimmed by 8 bases and J by 3 bases, leaving 14 bases between them. This CDR3 spans 14 amino acids. This CDR3 is CASGVGRTNQPQHF. CDR3 DNA sequence: TGTGCCAGCGGGGTGGGCCGAACCAATCAGCCCCAGCATTTT.

This sequence joins TRBV19 and TRBJ2-3; 7 bases match TRBD2. Germline V gene lookup returns CDR1 LNHDA and CDR2 SQIVND (reference sequence). This CDR3 comprises 17 residues. Unmatched junction bases numbered 13, after V lost 5 bases and J lost 2 bases. In DNA form, the CDR3 reads TGTGCCAGTAGTCCCTCGGGGGGTGGGCGACTCACAGATACGCAGTATTTT. This gives the protein CASSPSGGGRLTDTQYF.

This sequence joins TRBV3-1 (or the pseudogene TRBV3-2) and TRBJ2-7; 7 bases agree with TRBD2. The CDR3 totals 13 residues. Germline values: CDR1 LGHDT, CDR2 YNNKEL (reference sequence). Trimming removed 0 bases from V and 9 bases from J; junction bases left unmatched: 5. The CDR3 protein is CASSQERGLLQYF. CDR3 coding DNA: TGTGCCAGCAGCCAAGAGCGGGGGTTGCTGCAGTACTTC.

V gene TRBV4-1 combines with J gene TRBJ1-2, with a possible D match to TRBD1 (5 bases). Trimming removed 0 bases from V and 2 bases from J, with 16 bases in between. The germline CDR1 and CDR2 sequences are MGHRA and YSYEKL. The CDR3 has 17 amino acids. DNA of the CDR3: TGCGCCAGCAGCCAAGATCAGAATAAGGGGAGGAACTATGGCTACACCTTC. Its translation: CASSQDQNKGRNYGYTF.

This clone has a handful of counts. The J gene is TRBJ1-2, the V gene TRBV5-4; a possible D gene is TRBD1 (5 bases). Looked up from germline, CDR1 is SGHNT and CDR2 is YYREEE (reference sequence). The CDR3 runs 17 residues. V lost 4 bases, J lost 1 base, and 20 bases lay in between. The DNA of the CDR3 is TGTGCCAGCAGCCCTCGGGGCAGGGAGACCGGTAACTATGGCTACACCTTC. Residues: CASSPRGRETGNYGYTF.

V is TRBV18 and J is TRBJ2-2; D is unclear. V was shortened by 1 base and J by 1 base, with 10 bases between the two germline ends. The CDR3 covers 16 residues. CDR1 is KGHSH, CDR2 LQKENI, per germline. The CDR3 DNA reads as TGTGCCAGCTCACCACAGCCCAGGTTGAACACCGGGGAGCTGTTTTTT. This codes for CASSPQPRLNTGELFF. Full variable domain (rest looked up from reference TRBV18 and TRBJ2-2): NAGVMQNPRHLVRRRGQEARLRCSPMKGHSHVYWYRQLPEEGLKFMVYLQKENIIDESGMPKERFSAEFPKEGPSILRIQQVVRGDSAAYFCASSPQPRLNTGELFFGEGSRLTVL.

This clone is deemed medium-sized. The rearrangement joins TRBV5-1 to TRBJ1-6; tentative D call: TRBD1 (5 bases). Trimming removed 0 bases at V and 8 bases at J, with 15 bases between. From germline, CDR1 is SGHRS and CDR2 YFSETQ. This CDR3 spans 16 amino acids. The CDR3 coding sequence is TGCGCCAGCAGCTTGGCCTACGGCAGGGAGGATTCACCCCTCCACTTT. It specifies CASSLAYGREDSPLHF.